This TCR beta chain was identified in a study of OX40 agonist ivuxolimab in advanced cancers. Study overall: Patients were infused with ivuxolimab every 2 weeks at 0.01 to 10 mg/kg. A male proportion of just over 80% was recorded, with mean age around 60 years and range roughly 23 to 85.

J lost 4 bases, V lost 3 bases, and 6 bases had no gene match. The CDR3 has 15 amino acids. From germline, CDR1 is LNHDA and CDR2 SQIVND (reference sequence). Broader study findings: No determination was made of the antigen specificity of the expanded peripheral T cells. Expanded clones tended on average to be more numerous among CD8+ T cells than CD4+.

Concerning this clone itself: Its antigen is as yet unknown.

Measured with immunoSEQ multiplex PCR; TCRdb has only the in-frame clones, and not every one. The sample consists of approximately 38,000 clones, roughly 82% of them appearing once. The sample was CD4+ or CD8+ T cells sorted from blood, taken in a trial of the OX40 agonist ivuxolimab. The clonotype was recovered from an adult with an advanced solid tumor such as melanoma, head and neck, liver or kidney cancer. The chain is built from TRBV19 and TRBJ1-5, with 7 bases matching TRBD1. The CDR3: CASSIPGQTNQPQHF. The CDR3 bases are TGTGCCAGTAGTATCCCGGGACAGACAAATCAGCCCCAGCATTTT.